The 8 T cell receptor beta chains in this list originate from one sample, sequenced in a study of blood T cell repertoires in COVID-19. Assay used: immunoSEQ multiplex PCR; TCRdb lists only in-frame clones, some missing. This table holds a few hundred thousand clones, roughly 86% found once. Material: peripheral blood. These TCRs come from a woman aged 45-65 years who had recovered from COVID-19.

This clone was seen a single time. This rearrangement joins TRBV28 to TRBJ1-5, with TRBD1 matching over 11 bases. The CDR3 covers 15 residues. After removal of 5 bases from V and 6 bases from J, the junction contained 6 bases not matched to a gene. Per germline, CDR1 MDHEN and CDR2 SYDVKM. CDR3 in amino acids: CASSRTGGRGQPQHF. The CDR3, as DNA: TGTGCCAGCAGTAGGACAGGGGGCCGAGGTCAGCCCCAGCATTTT.

CDR3 sequence: CASTRSPLGEQYF. CDR3 sequence (DNA): TGTGCCAGCACCAGATCCCCTCTAGGTGAGCAGTACTTC. The J gene is TRBJ2-7, the V gene TRBV6-5; D is ambiguous. From germline, CDR1 is MNHEY and CDR2 SVGAGI. The CDR3 is 13 residues long. Between the trimmed V and J ends, which lost 7 bases and 7 bases, there was a span of 17 bases.

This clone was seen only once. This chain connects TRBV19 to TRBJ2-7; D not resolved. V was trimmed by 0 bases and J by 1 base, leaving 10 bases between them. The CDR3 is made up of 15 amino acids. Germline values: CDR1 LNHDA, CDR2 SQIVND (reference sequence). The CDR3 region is CASSIDWAVSYEQYF. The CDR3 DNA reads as TGTGCCAGTAGTATAGATTGGGCAGTTTCCTACGAGCAGTACTTC.

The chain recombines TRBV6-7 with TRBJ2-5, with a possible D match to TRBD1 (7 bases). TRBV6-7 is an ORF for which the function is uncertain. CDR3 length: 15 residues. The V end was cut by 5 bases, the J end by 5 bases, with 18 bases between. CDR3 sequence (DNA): TGTGCCAGCAGTCGACAGGGAGGCCGGGGCGAGACCCAGTACTTC. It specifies CASSRQGGRGETQYF.

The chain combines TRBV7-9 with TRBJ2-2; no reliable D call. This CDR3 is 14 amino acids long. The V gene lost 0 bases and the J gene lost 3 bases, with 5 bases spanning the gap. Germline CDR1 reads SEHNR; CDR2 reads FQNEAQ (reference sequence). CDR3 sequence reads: CASSLALDTGELFF. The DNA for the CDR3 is TGTGCCAGCAGCTTAGCCCTAGACACCGGGGAGCTGTTTTTT.

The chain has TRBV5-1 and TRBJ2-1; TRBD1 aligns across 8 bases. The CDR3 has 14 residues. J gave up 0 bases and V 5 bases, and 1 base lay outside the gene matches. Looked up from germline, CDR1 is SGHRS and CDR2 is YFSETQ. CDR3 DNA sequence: TGCGCCAGCAGTACAGGGGGCTCCTACAATGAGCAGTTCTTC. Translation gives CASSTGGSYNEQFF.

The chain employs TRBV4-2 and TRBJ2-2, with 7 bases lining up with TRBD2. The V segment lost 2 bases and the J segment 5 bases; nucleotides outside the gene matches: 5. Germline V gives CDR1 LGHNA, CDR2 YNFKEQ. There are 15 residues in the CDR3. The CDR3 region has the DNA TGTGCCAGCAGCCAATGGGCGGGAGCTACCGGGGAGCTGTTTTTT. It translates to CASSQWAGATGELFF.

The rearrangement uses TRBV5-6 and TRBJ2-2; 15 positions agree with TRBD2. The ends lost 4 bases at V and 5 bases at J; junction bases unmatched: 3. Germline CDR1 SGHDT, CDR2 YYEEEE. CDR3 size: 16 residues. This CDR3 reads CASSRGTSGRTGELFF. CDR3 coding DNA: TGTGCCAGCAGCCGAGGGACTAGCGGGAGGACCGGGGAGCTGTTTTTT.